This T cell receptor (beta chain) is drawn from a study of T cells in Graves' hyperthyroidism and ophthalmopathy. Overall study: At the time of initial diagnosis and before any treatment, peripheral blood was collected. Findings and caveats of the study: The model anticipated ophthalmopathy a median about six months pre-onset.

The CDR3 regions of TCR beta were amplified from RNA transcripts. An initial round of RT-PCR targeting the TCR CDR3 relied on the HTBI primer set. TCRdb reanalysed the multiplex PCR reads using MiXCR and keeps one entry per CDR3 protein. Of hundreds of thousands of distinct CDR3 sequences in the sample, 24% were seen once. A patient was excluded if there was uncontrolled infection, other autoimmune disease, pregnancy or lactation. The CDR3 totals 16 residues. Per germline, CDR1 MNHNS and CDR2 SASEGT. V lost 3 bases and J lost 0; bases outside the gene matches: 7. This clonotype has ten or more counts. Its matching antigen is unknown.

This clonotype was sampled from a woman aged 25 to 39 with Graves' ophthalmopathy. The V call is TRBV6-1, the J call TRBJ2-5, with 7 bases aligning to TRBD2. The sequenced sample consisted of blood. The DNA of the CDR3 is TGTGCCAGCAGTGAGTCCGTGGGGGGGTACCAAGAGACCCAGTACTTC. Encoded protein: CASSESVGGYQETQYF.